This TCR beta chain was retrieved from a study of shared clonotypes between healthy human individuals. Study-wide results and limits: Although depth was large, rarefaction showed that sequencing of the sorted subsets was incomplete.

Data came from immunoSEQ multiplex PCR; TCRdb stores just in-frame clones and leaves some out. The sample includes about 2.2 million clones, about 93% of them seen just once. The CDR3 totals 19 residues. Germline V gene lookup returns CDR1 SGHAT and CDR2 FQNNGV. V was pared by 5 bases and J by 3 bases, with 14 bases of the junction left unmatched. Terminally differentiated effector memory CD45RA+ cells were left out of the naive CD8 fraction, which was CD45RO-negative and positively selected for CCR7. A note on this clone: As yet, its antigen is unknown.

This clonotype originated in a man in his late teens or twenties in good health. Some clones in this sample may be carry-over from other donors' samples. The V gene is TRBV11-2, the J gene TRBJ2-1, with 12 positions matching TRBD2. Sequenced input: naive CD8+ T cells from PBMCs. DNA for the CDR3: TGTGCCAGCAGCCTAAGGGGGTGGGGACTAGCGGGTAACTACAATGAGCAGTTCTTC. Translation gives CASSLRGWGLAGNYNEQFF.